The present TCR beta chain was sequenced within a study of blood T cells in healthy people across ages. Looked up from germline, CDR1 is SGHTA and CDR2 is FQGNSA. The CDR3 is 14 residues long. Trimming took 0 bases from V and 7 from J, leaving 12 bases between them. A minimum of 7 million PBMCs was isolated per sample. Using a J-beta primer mix together with a sample-barcoded 5' primer, a second PCR was run for about 7 to 12 cycles. Each CDR3 protein gets one entry after TCRdb re-called the 5' RACE reads with MiXCR. Of around 1,500,000 distinct CDR3 sequences listed, 28% are singletons. This clonotype was seen only a few times.

Sequencing was carried out using blood. The source is a woman in her twenties or thirties in good health. V and J are TRBV7-2 and TRBJ1-2, with unresolved D. The CDR3 loop is CASSLAGMPGGYTF. The CDR3, as DNA: TGTGCCAGCAGCTTAGCGGGGATGCCGGGTGGCTACACCTTC. The full variable domain, rest sourced from reference TRBV7-2 and TRBJ1-2, is GAGVSQSPSNKVTEKGKDVELRCDPISGHTALYWYRQSLGQGLEFLIYFQGNSAPDKSGLPSDRFSAERTGGSVSTLTIQRTQQEDSAVYLCASSLAGMPGGYTFGSGTRLTVV.